One sample yielded the 6 T cell receptor beta chains listed below, sequenced in a study of T-cell reconstitution after alpha-beta-depleted transplantation in children. Unique molecular identifiers were used in preparing the TCRbeta library. From the PCR reads, TCRdb called clonotypes with MiXCR, one entry per CDR3 protein. The sample lists some 460,000 distinct CDR3 sequences, around 15% occurring once. The material was PBMCs, mostly from graft donor cells, obtained 360 days after TCRalphabeta/CD19-depleted stem cell transplant. The receptors were gathered from a boy less than two years old who had a stem cell transplant for Wiskott-Aldrich syndrome, so the T cells may come from the graft donor.

This clonotype was seen only a few times. DNA for the CDR3: TGTGCCACCAGCAGAACTCTAGCGGGGGCCTCCTACAATGAGCAGTTCTTC. Translation: CATSRTLAGASYNEQFF. The chain is built from TRBV15 and TRBJ2-1, with 10 bases that match TRBD2. V was pared by 2 bases and J by 0 bases, with 4 bases of the junction left unmatched. This CDR3 comprises 17 residues. CDR1 LNHNV and CDR2 YYDKDF come from the germline V gene (reference sequence).

Only a few counts were recorded for this clonotype. The CDR3 DNA reads TGTGCCAGCAGCTTCCACAGGAGACCCCTCGTGAACACTGAAGCTTTCTTT. Protein sequence: CASSFHRRPLVNTEAFF. The J gene is TRBJ1-1, the V gene TRBV7-8; D possibly corresponds to TRBD1 (5 bases). Per the germline V gene, CDR1 is SGHVS and CDR2 is FQNEAQ. Trimming stripped 3 bases from V and 0 bases from J, with 17 bases between. The length of the CDR3 is 17 residues.

The table lists this clonotype with a few counts. The chain recombines TRBV5-1 with TRBJ2-3; unclear D gene. The CDR3 consists of 14 residues. Trimming left V 5 bases short and J 0 bases short, with 10 bases between. Germline lookup yields CDR1 SGHRS and CDR2 YFSETQ. The CDR3 nucleotides are TGCGCCAGCAGAGAATGGTCCAGCACAGATACGCAGTATTTT. Translation: CASREWSSTDTQYF.

This clonotype was picked up a small number of times. The CDR3 sequence is CAAAGGRGNQPQHF. CDR3 nucleotides: TGTGCCGCAGCGGGGGGCCGAGGCAATCAGCCCCAGCATTTT. V is TRBV6-2 or TRBV6-3 and J is TRBJ1-5, with D possibly TRBD1 on 6 matching bases. The CDR3 has 14 residues. V lost 11 bases, J lost 2 bases, and 16 bases lay in between. Germline lookup yields CDR1 MNHEY and CDR2 SVGEGT.

This clonotype came up a few times. This chain uses TRBV5-1 with TRBJ2-2, with a possible D match to TRBD2 (6 bases). The V and J ends lost 3 bases and 8 bases respectively, with 17 bases between them. This CDR3 has 15 residues. CDR1 is SGHRS, CDR2 YFSETQ, per germline. The CDR3, as DNA: TGCGCCAGCAGCTCCGTAGCGGTCTTTAGTGGGGAGCTGTTTTTT. This gives the protein CASSSVAVFSGELFF.

In this sample, this clonotype turned up once. V gene TRBV18 combines with J gene TRBJ2-1; TRBD1 is a possible D gene (5 bases). The V and J ends lost 0 bases and 4 bases respectively, with 16 bases between them. CDR3 size: 17 residues. Looked up from germline, CDR1 is KGHSH and CDR2 is LQKENI. The CDR3 DNA is TGTGCCAGCTCACCACCACGCAGCAGGGCTGGTTACAATGAGCAGTTCTTC. As protein: CASSPPRSRAGYNEQFF.